This T cell receptor (beta chain) was identified during a study of shared clonotypes between healthy human individuals. The germline CDR1 and CDR2 sequences are SNHLY and FYNNEI. This CDR3 contains 13 residues. Trimming stripped 6 bases from V and 10 bases from J, with 16 bases between. The data were produced by immunoSEQ multiplex PCR, yet TCRdb's version contains in-frame clones alone and is incomplete. Here the sample spans over 850,000 clones, 75% to 85% being singletons. The chain employs TRBV2 and TRBJ2-1; D is perhaps TRBD2 (5 bases). Sequencing was performed on memory CD4+ T cells from PBMCs. As to subset: CD45RA-negative fraction. The TCR comes from a man in his late teens or twenties in good health. Some clones in this sample may be carry-over from other donors' samples. CDR3 DNA: TGTGCCAGCAGCTCCCTCCGGGAACGGGAGCAGTTCTTC. This translates into CASSSLREREQFF.